This TCR beta chain was identified during a study of post-analysis software for immune sequencing data. Notes on the study in general: Controls showed lower frequencies than patients for a few TRBV segments, and TRBV5-6, TRBV5-1 and TRBV20-1 were among these. By F measure, samples from a shared preparation batch strongly co-clustered.

Remarks on this clonotype: Its antigen remains unknown.

Incorporated into the TCR beta cDNA libraries were unique molecular identifiers, which served to reduce PCR and sequencing biases. Input populations of 1 to 10 million T cells gave rise to a few hundred thousand cDNA molecules. TCRdb re-called the PCR reads with MiXCR, one entry per CDR3 protein. The sample shows about 540,000 distinct CDR3 sequences, under 40% of them seen only once. This CDR3 is built from 16 residues. V was pared by 0 bases and J by 9 bases, with 5 bases of the junction left unmatched. Germline V gives CDR1 DFQATT, CDR2 SNEGSKA (reference sequence). The genes are TRBV20-1 and TRBJ2-1, with 16 bases identical to TRBD2. The receptor's source is a girl aged 2-17 years with multiple sclerosis. The sequencing input was blood. The CDR3 DNA reads TGCAGTGCTAGAGATGGGACTAGCGGGGGGGGAGGTGAGCAGTTCTTC. It encodes CSARDGTSGGGGEQFF.